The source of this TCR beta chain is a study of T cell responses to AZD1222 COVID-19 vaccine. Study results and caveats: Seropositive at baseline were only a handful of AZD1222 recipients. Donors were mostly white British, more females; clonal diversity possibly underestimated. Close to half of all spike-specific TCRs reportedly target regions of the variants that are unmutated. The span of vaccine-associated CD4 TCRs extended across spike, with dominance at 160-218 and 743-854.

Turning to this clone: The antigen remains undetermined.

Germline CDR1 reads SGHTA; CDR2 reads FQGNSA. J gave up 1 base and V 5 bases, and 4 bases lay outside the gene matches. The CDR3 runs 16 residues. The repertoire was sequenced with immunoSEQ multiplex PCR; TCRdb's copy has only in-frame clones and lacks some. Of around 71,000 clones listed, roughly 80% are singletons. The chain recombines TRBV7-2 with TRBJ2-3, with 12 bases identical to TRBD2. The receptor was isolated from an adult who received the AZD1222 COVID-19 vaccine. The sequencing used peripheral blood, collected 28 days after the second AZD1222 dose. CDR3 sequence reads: CASSRRLAGGTDTQYF. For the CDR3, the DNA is TGTGCCAGCAGCCGCAGACTAGCGGGGGGCACAGATACGCAGTATTTT.